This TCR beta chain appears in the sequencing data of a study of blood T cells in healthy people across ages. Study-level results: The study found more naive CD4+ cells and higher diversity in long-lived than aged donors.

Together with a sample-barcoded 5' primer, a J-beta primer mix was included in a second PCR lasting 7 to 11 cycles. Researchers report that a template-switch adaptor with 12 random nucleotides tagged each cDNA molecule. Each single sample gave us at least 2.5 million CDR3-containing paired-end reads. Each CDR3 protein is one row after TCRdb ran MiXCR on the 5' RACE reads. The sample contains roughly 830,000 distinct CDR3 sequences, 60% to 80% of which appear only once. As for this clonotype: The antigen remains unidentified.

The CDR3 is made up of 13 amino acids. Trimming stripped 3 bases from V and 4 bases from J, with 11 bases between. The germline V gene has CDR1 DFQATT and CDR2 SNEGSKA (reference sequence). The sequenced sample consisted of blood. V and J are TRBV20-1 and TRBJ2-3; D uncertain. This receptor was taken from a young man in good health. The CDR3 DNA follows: TGCAGTGCTAGCGCACGTTTTGCAGATACGCAGTATTTT. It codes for CSASARFADTQYF.